Following are 26 T cell receptor beta chains from one sample sequenced in a study of cytotoxic CD8 clonotypes in ibrutinib-treated CLL. Measured with immunoSEQ multiplex PCR; TCRdb has only the in-frame clones, and not every one. The sample includes about 330,000 clones, over 60% of them seen just once. The material was PBMCs, obtained after 36 months of ibrutinib treatment. The source of these receptors is a human donor with chronic lymphocytic leukemia.

The chain combines TRBV9 with TRBJ1-5, with D perhaps matching TRBD1 (6 bases). Trimming took off 6 bases at V and 4 bases at J, with 14 bases between the two ends. Germline V gene lookup returns CDR1 SGDLS and CDR2 YYNGEE. This CDR3 has 14 residues. The CDR3 protein is CASNPEGGNQPQHF. The CDR3 region has the DNA TGTGCCAGCAATCCGGAAGGGGGAAATCAGCCCCAGCATTTT. The full variable domain, in which reference TRBV9 and TRBJ1-5 provide the parts outside the CDR3, is DSGVTQTPKHLITATGQRVTLRCSPRSGDLSVYWYQQSLDQGLQFLIQYYNGEERAKGNILERFSAQQFPDLHSELNLSSLELGDSALYFCASNPEGGNQPQHFGDGTRLSIL.

Written as DNA, the CDR3 is TGTGCCAGCAGCTCGACACTAGCGGGGGCGCCTAGGGATACGCAGTATTTT. It encodes CASSSTLAGAPRDTQYF. The chain recombines TRBV7-9 with TRBJ2-3; 11 nucleotides match TRBD2. V was clipped by 4 bases and J by 6 bases; unmatched bases: 12. CDR1 and CDR2 from the germline V gene are SEHNR and FQNEAQ (reference sequence). The CDR3 totals 17 residues.

This clone was detected a few times. The chain couples TRBV7-2 to TRBJ2-7; weak D call: TRBD2 (6 bases). Deletions cut 1 base from V and 0 bases from J, with 10 bases between. The CDR3 spans 15 residues. Germline V gives CDR1 SGHTA, CDR2 FQGNSA. CDR3 protein: CASSLVAGSSYEQYF. The CDR3 coding sequence is TGTGCCAGCAGCTTAGTGGCCGGGAGCTCCTACGAGCAGTACTTC.

Regarding this clone: Other DNA sequences in this sample translate to the same CDR3. This chain links TRBV29-1 with TRBJ2-2; D assignment may be TRBD1 or TRBD2 (5 bases each). Germline V lookup: CDR1 SQVTM, CDR2 ANQGSEA. The CDR3 sequence is 13 residues long. V was pared by 4 bases and J by 5 bases, with 11 bases between. The CDR3 coding sequence is TGCAGCGTTGTTACAGGCGGGACCGGGGAGCTGTTTTTT. The encoded protein is CSVVTGGTGELFF.

V and J are TRBV11-1 and TRBJ1-1; no clear D. The CDR3 consists of 14 residues. The ends were cut back, 5 bases at V and 6 bases at J, with 16 bases in the middle. Per the germline V gene, CDR1 is SGHAT and CDR2 is FQDESV (reference sequence). The CDR3 region is CASSPWALRAEAFF. The CDR3 region has the DNA TGTGCCAGCAGCCCTTGGGCCCTTCGCGCTGAAGCTTTCTTT.

This clone showed up just once. The V gene is TRBV7-6, the J gene TRBJ2-1; 12 bases align to TRBD2. V was pared by 1 base and J by 4 bases, with 11 bases of the junction left unmatched. Germline lookup yields CDR1 SGHVS and CDR2 FNYEAQ. The CDR3 has 19 residues. The CDR3 DNA reads TGTGCCAGCAGCTTAGTTAAACTAAGGACTAGCGGGGTATACAATGAGCAGTTCTTC. Translating it yields CASSLVKLRTSGVYNEQFF.

This sequence joins TRBV4-1 and TRBJ2-2; 7 positions agree with TRBD2. After removal of 3 bases from V and 4 bases from J, the junction contained 8 bases not matched to a gene. CDR3 size: 16 residues. Germline CDR1 is MGHRA and CDR2 is YSYEKL. In DNA, the CDR3 is TGCGCCAGCAGCCATCTTATAATAGCGGGCACCGGGGAGCTGTTTTTT. As protein: CASSHLIIAGTGELFF.

This clone was seen only a few times. The V call is TRBV6-5, the J call TRBJ2-3; D remains ambiguous. CDR1 and CDR2 from the germline V gene are MNHEY and SVGAGI. Trimming removed 4 bases from V and 8 bases from J, with 7 bases in between. This CDR3 is 11 amino acids long. The CDR3 region is CASSSVGTQYF. Written as DNA, the CDR3 is TGTGCCAGCAGTTCAGTGGGTACGCAGTATTTT.

This clone was observed a few times. The rearrangement links TRBV9 to TRBJ2-7; tentatively, D is TRBD2 (6 bases). Germline V gives CDR1 SGDLS, CDR2 YYNGEE. V lost 4 bases, J lost 3 bases, and 23 bases lay in between. The CDR3 sequence is 17 residues long. CDR3: CASSSKELAGRGYEQYF. For the CDR3, the DNA is TGTGCCAGCAGCTCCAAGGAACTAGCAGGGCGGGGCTACGAGCAGTACTTC. The variable domain in full, with the rest retrieved from reference TRBV9 and TRBJ2-7, is DSGVTQTPKHLITATGQRVTLRCSPRSGDLSVYWYQQSLDQGLQFLIQYYNGEERAKGNILERFSAQQFPDLHSELNLSSLELGDSALYFCASSSKELAGRGYEQYFGPGTRLTVT.

The chain employs TRBV10-3 and TRBJ2-1, with a weak D call TRBD2 (5 bases). This CDR3 is 14 amino acids long. V was trimmed by 0 bases and J by 7 bases, leaving 10 bases between them. Per germline, CDR1 ENHRY and CDR2 SYGVKD. This chain's CDR3 is CAISESLGANEQFF. CDR3 sequence (DNA): TGTGCCATCAGTGAGTCCCTGGGAGCTAATGAGCAGTTCTTC.

The chain is built from TRBV11-2 and TRBJ2-3; 7 bases line up with TRBD2. The CDR3 sequence is 14 residues long. V was pared by 1 base and J by 9 bases, with 7 bases of the junction left unmatched. CDR1 SGHAT and CDR2 FQNNGV come from the germline V gene. CDR3 region: CASSLVGGGDTQYF. CDR3 nucleotide sequence: TGTGCCAGCAGCTTAGTTGGGGGAGGGGACACGCAGTATTTT.

This chain connects TRBV27 to TRBJ2-7; no clear D gene. Germline V gene sequence: CDR1 MNHEY, CDR2 SMNVEV (reference sequence). CDR3 length: 13 amino acids. The V and J ends lost 5 bases and 4 bases respectively, with 12 bases between them. CDR3 amino acids: CASSHGPRYEQYF. Written as DNA, the CDR3 is TGTGCCAGCAGTCACGGACCCAGATACGAGCAGTACTTC.

This clone was counted only a few times. J is TRBJ2-7 and V is TRBV28, with 8 bases lining up with TRBD2. This CDR3 contains 13 residues. Germline trimming cut 7 bases from V and 5 bases from J; bases unmatched to any gene: 7. In germline, CDR1 is MDHEN, CDR2 SYDVKM. The CDR3 reads CASNSGIFNEQYF. In DNA, the CDR3 is TGTGCCAGCAATAGCGGGATTTTTAACGAGCAGTACTTC.

This chain links TRBV7-9 with TRBJ2-5; TRBD2 is a possible D gene (7 bases). V dropped 5 bases and J dropped 5 bases, with 27 bases sitting between them. This CDR3 region has 18 residues. Looked up from germline, CDR1 is SEHNR and CDR2 is FQNEAQ (reference sequence). The chain's CDR3 is CASSLRGATGSKSETQYF. The CDR3 DNA reads TGTGCCAGCAGCCTACGGGGGGCTACAGGGAGTAAGTCCGAGACCCAGTACTTC.

The rearrangement uses TRBV10-3 and TRBJ2-3; tentatively, D is TRBD2 (6 bases). Germline V lookup: CDR1 ENHRY, CDR2 SYGVKD. V was cut by 10 bases and J by 5 bases, with 19 bases left in between. CDR3 length: 14 amino acids. The CDR3 coding sequence is TGTGCCACACACGGGACTCCCTCCGTAGATACGCAGTATTTT. It specifies CATHGTPSVDTQYF.

The gene calls are TRBV6-5 and TRBJ2-2; 9 positions match TRBD1. This CDR3 has 14 amino acids. Germline V gene lookup returns CDR1 MNHEY and CDR2 SVGAGI. The V and J ends lost 6 bases and 5 bases, in that order; junction bases with no gene match: 4. Here the CDR3 reads CASSWTGVTGELFF. The CDR3 DNA reads as TGTGCCAGCAGCTGGACAGGGGTTACCGGGGAGCTGTTTTTT.

This clone was counted only a few times. V and J are TRBV4-1 and TRBJ1-1, with D perhaps matching TRBD1 (5 bases). The CDR3 has 12 residues. With 3 bases removed from V and 8 bases from J, the gap between germline ends came to 10 bases. Germline loops: CDR1 MGHRA, CDR2 YSYEKL. CDR3 residues: CASSQAGTEAFF. The CDR3 region has the DNA TGCGCCAGCAGCCAGGCTGGGACCGAAGCTTTCTTT.

The chain is built from TRBV5-6 and TRBJ2-7; D is undetermined. The ends were cut back, 2 bases at V and 2 bases at J, with 14 bases in the middle. The CDR3 is 15 residues long. Germline V CDR1 and CDR2: SGHDT, YYEEEE. CDR3 loop: CASSLLDGAPYEQYF. DNA for the CDR3: TGTGCCAGCAGCTTATTGGATGGAGCCCCCTACGAGCAGTACTTC.

The rearrangement joins TRBV4-1 to TRBJ2-7, with D tentatively TRBD1 or TRBD2 (5 bases each). CDR1 is MGHRA, CDR2 YSYEKL, per germline. The germline V and J ends were trimmed by 7 bases and 2 bases, with 15 bases remaining between them. This CDR3 contains 14 residues. This CDR3 reads CASTPRLGAYEQYF. Here the CDR3 DNA reads TGCGCCAGCACCCCCCGGTTGGGGGCCTACGAGCAGTACTTC.

The chain couples TRBV4-2 to TRBJ2-7; D might be TRBD1 (6 bases). V dropped 1 base and J dropped 4 bases, with 8 bases sitting between them. Per germline, CDR1 LGHNA and CDR2 YNFKEQ. This CDR3 has 13 amino acids. CDR3 amino acids: CASSQVQGYEQYF. CDR3 coding DNA: TGTGCCAGCAGCCAAGTCCAGGGGTACGAGCAGTACTTC.

This clone was seen a handful of times. This chain joins TRBV9 and TRBJ2-5, with D maybe TRBD2 (6 bases). V lost 1 base to trimming and J lost 1 base, with 14 bases between them. The germline gives CDR1 SGDLS, CDR2 YYNGEE. CDR3 length: 16 amino acids. CDR3: CASSVFSGGGQETQYF. The CDR3 DNA follows: TGTGCCAGCAGCGTATTTAGCGGTGGGGGCCAAGAGACCCAGTACTTC.

This clone was counted only a few times. The V and J genes are TRBV5-1 and TRBJ1-2; D gene uncertain. V lost 1 base, J lost 7 bases, and 14 bases lay in between. The CDR3 loop spans 14 amino acids. CDR1 and CDR2 (germline): SGHRS, YFSETQ. CDR3 in DNA: TGCGCCAGCAGCTTGACGGGCGCGATCTTTGGCTACACCTTC. It encodes CASSLTGAIFGYTF.

V and J are TRBV7-9 and TRBJ2-3; perhaps TRBD1 as D (6 bases). Germline V gene lookup returns CDR1 SEHNR and CDR2 FQNEAQ (reference sequence). This CDR3 spans 14 amino acids. Trimming took 0 bases from V and 6 from J, leaving 10 bases between them. Here the CDR3 reads CASSLAHRADTQYF. CDR3 sequence (DNA): TGTGCCAGCAGCTTAGCGCACAGGGCCGATACGCAGTATTTT.

This chain uses TRBV2 with TRBJ1-1; the D is unclear. Looked up from germline, CDR1 is SNHLY and CDR2 is FYNNEI. V gave up 4 bases and J gave up 1 base, with 7 bases separating them. The CDR3 is 13 amino acids. CDR3 in DNA: TGTGCCAGCAGTGCCGAATCGAACACTGAAGCTTTCTTT. Protein product: CASSAESNTEAFF.

The V gene is TRBV6-6, the J gene TRBJ2-5; TRBD2 matches at 7 bases. CDR1 MNHNY and CDR2 SVGAGI come from the germline V gene (reference sequence). The CDR3 has 13 amino acids. The V and J ends lost 5 bases and 1 base, in that order; junction bases with no gene match: 1. The CDR3 nucleotides read TGTGCCAGCAGTATAGCGGGCCAAGAGACCCAGTACTTC. This encodes CASSIAGQETQYF.

V and J are TRBV6-6 and TRBJ1-5; D perhaps matches TRBD1 (6 bases). This CDR3 has 14 residues. V dropped 5 bases and J dropped 1 base, with 9 bases sitting between them. CDR1 is MNHNY, CDR2 SVGAGI, per germline (reference sequence). CDR3 DNA: TGTGCCAGCAGTCAGGGGATAAGCAATCAGCCCCAGCATTTT. Residues: CASSQGISNQPQHF.